The 24 T cell receptor beta chains reported below all come from one sample, sequenced in a study of blood T cells in healthy people across ages. A J-beta primer mix and a sample-barcoded 5' primer were used in a second PCR of about 7 to 12 cycles. From the 5' RACE reads, TCRdb called clonotypes with MiXCR, one entry per CDR3 protein. The sample holds 950,000 to 1,200,000 distinct CDR3 sequences; more than 30% are singletons and the top ten take about 12%. The specimen was blood. These TCRs come from a man younger than 30 in good health.

This clonotype occurred once. This chain joins TRBV5-5 and TRBJ2-1; D call uncertain. The length of the CDR3 is 13 residues. V gave up 3 bases and J gave up 5 bases, with 9 bases separating them. CDR1 is SGHKS and CDR2 is YYEKEE in the germline V gene (reference sequence). The CDR3 here is CASSWPSHNEQFF. The CDR3 nucleotides are TGTGCCAGCAGCTGGCCCAGTCACAATGAGCAGTTCTTC. The variable domain in full, with the rest retrieved from reference TRBV5-5 and TRBJ2-1, is DAGVTQSPTHLIKTRGQQVTLRCSPISGHKSVSWYQQVLGQGPQFIFQYYEKEERGRGNFPDRFSARQFPNYSSELNVNALLLGDSALYLCASSWPSHNEQFFGPGTRLTVL.

This clonotype was seen ten or more times. The chain has TRBV4-1 and TRBJ2-3; D gene uncertain. V was trimmed by 1 base and J by 6 bases, leaving 8 bases between them. The CDR3 covers 13 residues. Germline CDR1 is MGHRA and CDR2 is YSYEKL. The CDR3 loop reads CASSQVLIDTQYF. CDR3 DNA sequence: TGCGCCAGCAGCCAAGTACTAATTGATACGCAGTATTTT.

The gene calls are TRBV20-1 and TRBJ2-5, with D perhaps TRBD2 (5 bases). Looked up from germline, CDR1 is DFQATT and CDR2 is SNEGSKA (reference sequence). The CDR3 extends over 12 amino acids. Trimming took 6 bases from V and 2 from J, leaving 10 bases between them. DNA for the CDR3: TGCAGTGCCTTTAGCGCGCAAGAGACCCAGTACTTC. The encoded protein is CSAFSAQETQYF.

The chain recombines TRBV9 with TRBJ2-7; no clear D. This CDR3 comprises 12 residues. V lost 2 bases and J lost 7, with 10 bases in between. The germline V gene has CDR1 SGDLS and CDR2 YYNGEE. The CDR3: CASSVRVNEQYF. DNA of the CDR3: TGTGCCAGCAGCGTCCGAGTGAATGAGCAGTACTTC.

This chain uses TRBV9 with TRBJ2-1; tentatively, D is TRBD1 (6 bases). The length of the CDR3 is 14 residues. The V gene's germline CDR1 is SGDLS and CDR2 YYNGEE. Deletions cut 3 bases from V and 2 bases from J, with 9 bases between. CDR3 region: CASSATGTYNEQFF. CDR3 coding DNA: TGTGCCAGCAGCGCAACAGGGACCTACAATGAGCAGTTCTTC.

This chain links TRBV7-9 with TRBJ1-2; the match to TRBD1 covers 11 bases. Trimming took 6 bases from V and 0 from J; bases not matched to a gene: 9. Germline V gives CDR1 SEHNR, CDR2 FQNEAQ (reference sequence). The CDR3 contains 17 residues. CDR3 sequence: CASSSRTGGEPNYGYTF. The CDR3 DNA reads TGTGCCAGCAGTTCTAGGACAGGGGGCGAACCTAACTATGGCTACACCTTC.

The V gene is TRBV5-1, the J gene TRBJ2-5, with no clear D. This CDR3 comprises 15 residues. The V gene's germline CDR1 is SGHRS and CDR2 YFSETQ. V lost 4 bases to trimming and J lost 4 bases, with 17 bases between them. The CDR3 spells CASSPAVGIGETQYF. In DNA, the CDR3 is TGCGCCAGCAGCCCTGCGGTAGGGATAGGAGAGACCCAGTACTTC.

Regarding this clonotype: A much larger clone lies one base from this, so it may be a read error. V gene TRBV6-5 combines with J gene TRBJ2-3; 8 nucleotides agree with TRBD2. This CDR3 is 18 amino acids long. V shed 4 bases, J shed 4 bases, and the junction held 16 bases outside the gene matches. Germline CDR1 is MNHEY and CDR2 is SVGAGI. The CDR3 spells CASSSIQSPAGASDTQYF. The CDR3 DNA follows: TGTGCCAGCAGTTCCATCCAAAGCCCAGCGGGGGCCTCAGATACGCAGTATTTT.

Concerning this clonotype: The junction shows a germline mismatch at one end, possibly a read error. The gene calls are TRBV5-4 and TRBJ1-4; 7 nucleotides agree with TRBD1. The CDR3 is 18 residues long. CDR1 SGHNT and CDR2 YYREEE come from the germline V gene (reference sequence). This CDR3 is CASSDNPRDSATNGKLFF. CDR3 sequence (DNA): TGTGCCAGCAGCGATAACCCCCGGGACAGTGCAACTAATGGAAAACTGTTTTTT.

There are a few counts of this clonotype. The rearrangement uses TRBV12-3 or TRBV12-4 and TRBJ2-1; the match to TRBD1 covers 7 bases. V lost 7 bases to trimming and J lost 6 bases; unmatched junction nucleotides: 12. This CDR3 spans 15 amino acids. The CDR3: CASNRAGTVGNEQFF. The CDR3, as DNA: TGTGCCAGCAACCGGGCCGGGACAGTGGGCAATGAGCAGTTCTTC.

The chain is built from TRBV25-1 and TRBJ1-1; tentatively, D is TRBD1 (6 bases). The CDR3 length is 12 residues. Trimming left V 11 bases short and J 4 bases short, with 14 bases between. Germline V CDR1 and CDR2: MGHDK, SYGVNS. The CDR3 bases are TGTGCCGTACAGGGTTGGGGCACTGAAGCTTTCTTT. As protein: CAVQGWGTEAFF.

The chain combines TRBV18 with TRBJ2-1; maybe TRBD1 (6 bases). This CDR3 has 14 residues. Trimming took off 6 bases at V and 4 bases at J, with 13 bases between the two ends. CDR1 is KGHSH and CDR2 is LQKENI in the germline V gene. The CDR3 nucleotides are TGTGCCAGCTCCTGGGGGCCTATTTACAATGAGCAGTTCTTC. Residues: CASSWGPIYNEQFF.

The chain has TRBV6-2 or TRBV6-3 and TRBJ2-2; no reliable D call. From germline, CDR1 is MNHEY and CDR2 SVGEGT. This CDR3 has 12 amino acids. V was clipped by 8 bases and J by 1 base, with 5 bases between them. This CDR3 reads CASLRNTGELFF. The CDR3 DNA is TGTGCCAGCCTTCGGAACACCGGGGAGCTGTTTTTT.

A single count supports this clonotype. V gene TRBV7-9 combines with J gene TRBJ1-1; no firm D call. This CDR3 is 12 amino acids long. CDR1 is SEHNR and CDR2 is FQNEAQ in the germline V gene (reference sequence). V was pared by 7 bases and J by 6 bases, with 12 bases between. The CDR3 DNA reads as TGTGCCAGCATCTACGAAGGGTCTGAAGCTTTCTTT. Its translation is CASIYEGSEAFF.

Concerning this clonotype: The junction departs from germline at one end; a sequencing error may be responsible. The J gene is TRBJ2-1, the V gene TRBV9; 11 nucleotides line up with TRBD2. This CDR3 has 15 amino acids. Germline CDR1 is SGDLS and CDR2 is YYNGEE. The CDR3 DNA is TGTGCCGGCAGCGTTAGCGGGGGGGGATACAATGAGCAGTTCTTC. Encoded protein: CAGSVSGGGYNEQFF.

The rearrangement uses TRBV3-1 and TRBJ2-5; 12 nucleotides agree with TRBD1. The germline V gene encodes CDR1 LGHDT and CDR2 YNNKEL (reference sequence). The length of the CDR3 is 15 residues. The V gene end was trimmed by 5 bases and the J gene end by 11 bases; junction bases not matched to a gene: 12. The CDR3 sequence: CASSYGTGGGNEQYF. DNA for the CDR3: TGTGCCAGCAGCTACGGGACAGGGGGCGGAAATGAGCAGTACTTC.

The V call is TRBV5-1, the J call TRBJ2-2, with D tentatively TRBD2 (8 bases). Germline CDR1 is SGHRS and CDR2 is YFSETQ. CDR3 length equals 17 residues. The V end lost 4 bases, the J end lost 8 bases, and 24 bases lay between the germline ends. The CDR3 sequence: CASSARGTSPPTGELFF. The CDR3 DNA reads TGCGCCAGCAGCGCCAGGGGGACTAGTCCTCCGACTGGGGAGCTGTTTTTT.

The chain has TRBV6-5 and TRBJ1-2; tentative D call: TRBD1 (5 bases). The CDR3 length is 14 residues. The ends were cut back, 2 bases at V and 6 bases at J, with 13 bases in the middle. CDR1 and CDR2 (germline): MNHEY, SVGAGI. CDR3 sequence reads: CASSYGQGVDGYTF. The CDR3 DNA is TGTGCCAGCAGTTACGGGCAGGGTGTCGATGGCTACACCTTC.

This clonotype was seen a handful of times. The chain joins TRBV29-1 to TRBJ1-1; maybe TRBD1 (6 bases). Per the germline V gene, CDR1 is SQVTM and CDR2 is ANQGSEA. The V end was cut by 3 bases, the J end by 1 base, with 15 bases between. The CDR3 runs 15 residues. Here the CDR3 DNA reads TGCAGCGTTGAGAGGACGACAGGCGGGAACACTGAAGCTTTCTTT. Its translation is CSVERTTGGNTEAFF.

This clonotype appeared a few times. The chain has TRBV5-1 and TRBJ2-1; D gene ambiguous. The V and J ends lost 4 bases and 0 bases respectively, with 14 bases between them. The CDR3 has 16 residues. CDR1 is SGHRS, CDR2 YFSETQ, per germline. CDR3 nucleotide sequence: TGCGCCAGCAGCGGTGGTCTGCACACCTCCTACAATGAGCAGTTCTTC. Protein: CASSGGLHTSYNEQFF.

This clonotype was detected ten times or more. The CDR3 region is CASRFYRDPGDYGYTF. As DNA, the CDR3 is TGTGCCAGCAGATTCTACCGGGACCCTGGAGACTATGGCTACACCTTC. The genes are TRBV6-2 or TRBV6-3 and TRBJ1-2; D is possibly TRBD1 (5 bases). This CDR3 is built from 16 residues. Germline assignment: CDR1 MNHEY and CDR2 SVGEGT. With 6 bases removed from V and 3 bases from J, the gap between germline ends came to 20 bases.

The rearrangement uses TRBV7-2 and TRBJ1-4; D gene unclear. Trimming left V 3 bases short and J 5 bases short, with 22 bases between. CDR1 is SGHTA and CDR2 is FQGNSA in the germline V gene. The CDR3 loop spans 18 amino acids. The CDR3 here is CASSFHFRWPESNEKLFF. In DNA, the CDR3 is TGTGCCAGCAGCTTCCATTTTCGGTGGCCAGAGAGCAATGAAAAACTGTTTTTT.

As DNA, the CDR3 is TGTGCCAGCAGTTTCGAAAACTATGGCTACACCTTC. This gives the protein CASSFENYGYTF. This chain uses TRBV12-3 or TRBV12-4 with TRBJ1-2, with no clear D. V was cut by 3 bases and J by 2 bases, with 4 bases left in between. CDR3 length: 12 amino acids.

This clonotype has just a few counts. A read error is possible here, since a much larger clone lies one base away. The chain has TRBV7-3 and TRBJ2-3, with D unclear. CDR1 is SGHTA, CDR2 FQGTGA, per germline. V shed 0 bases and J shed 2 bases, with 3 bases lying between them. The CDR3 extends over 13 amino acids. CDR3 DNA: TGTGCCAGCAGCTTAACTACCACAGATACGCAGTATTTT. This sequence encodes CASSLTTTDTQYF.